This T cell receptor beta chain was captured by sequencing in a study of blood T cells in healthy people across ages. Germline lookup yields CDR1 SGDLS and CDR2 YYNGEE. V gave up 0 bases and J gave up 8 bases; unmatched junction bases: 7. The CDR3 totals 15 residues. Sample-barcoded 5' priming and a J-beta primer mix drove a second PCR of roughly 6 to 12 cycles. TCRdb reanalysed the 5' RACE reads using MiXCR and keeps one entry per CDR3 protein. Here the sample spans hundreds of thousands of distinct CDR3 sequences, around 41% being singletons. For this clonotype: Antigen unknown.

Findings and limits, study-wide: Versus aged donors, long-lived donors had higher diversity and more naive CD4+ cells. Estimated diversity, derived from one million T cells, was regarded as an underestimate.

The source is an elderly man in good health. What was sequenced was blood. The genes are TRBV9 and TRBJ2-1; 8 bases map to TRBD1. The CDR3 sequence is CASSVVRGRLDEQFF. The CDR3 coding sequence is TGTGCCAGCAGCGTAGTCAGGGGGCGCTTGGATGAGCAGTTCTTC.